The subject of this entry is one T cell receptor beta chain. The antigen is undetermined. The data were taken from a study of identical twins. Regarding the study as a whole: There were fewer insertions in abundant cord blood beta clonotypes, but memory repertoires showed no such pattern.

TCRdb passed the 5' RACE reads through MiXCR, listing each CDR3 protein once. In the table there are some 730,000 distinct CDR3 sequences, 15% to 20% of which are singletons. Germline CDR1 is MNHEY and CDR2 is SVGAGI. Trimming cost V 0 bases and J 2 bases, with 11 bases left between them. The CDR3 loop spans 15 amino acids. Every sampled donor was Caucasian and healthy. These sequences were also reported in another study, on T cells expressing NK-cell markers. From that study: Several experiments confined sorting to alpha-beta TCR T cells with an anti-gamma-delta TCR antibody.

The receptor comes from a woman between 18 and 30 years old in good health. The V call is TRBV6-5, the J call TRBJ2-7; no clear D gene. Sequencing input: PBMCs. Here the CDR3 DNA reads TGTGCCAGCAGTTACTCGGTCCTCGGAACCTACGAGCAGTACTTC. Protein: CASSYSVLGTYEQYF.